This TCR beta chain was captured by sequencing in a study of preoperative IRX-2 immunotherapy in early breast cancer. Documented treatment: preoperative locoregional IRX-2 cytokine immunotherapy. The CDR3 covers 17 residues. After removal of 2 bases from V and 5 bases from J, the junction contained 12 bases not matched to a gene. The germline CDR1 and CDR2 sequences are MGHDK and SYGVNS. Sequencing was performed with immunoSEQ multiplex PCR; in TCRdb, only in-frame clones are kept and a portion is missing. The repertoire holds tens of thousands of clones, with around 75% as singletons. This receptor was taken from a human donor with breast cancer. The material was lymph node tissue, obtained after IRX-2 immunotherapy. The chain carries TRBV25-1 and TRBJ2-7; the match to TRBD2 covers 10 bases. CDR3 nucleotides: TGTGCCAGCAGTGAACCGACTAGCGGGTATACTTCGAACGAGCAGTACTTC. Translation: CASSEPTSGYTSNEQYF.